The subject of this entry is one TCR beta chain. The source of the sample is a study of blood T cells in healthy people across ages. The CDR3 is 13 amino acids. Germline lookup yields CDR1 LGHDT and CDR2 YNNKEL (reference sequence). Trimming removed 5 bases at V and 4 bases at J, with 9 bases between. The second PCR ran roughly 7 to 11 cycles with a sample-barcoded 5' primer and J-beta primers. TCRdb reanalysed the 5' RACE reads using MiXCR and keeps one entry per CDR3 protein. Of hundreds of thousands of distinct CDR3 sequences in the sample, around 52% were seen once. V is TRBV3-1 and J is TRBJ1-5, with D possibly TRBD1 on 5 matching bases. The receptor's source is a woman older than 75 in good health. Sequenced sample: blood. CDR3 loop: CASSNAGNQPQHF. The CDR3 DNA follows: TGTGCCAGCAGCAACGCAGGGAATCAGCCCCAGCATTTT.